This T cell receptor (beta chain) derives from a study of T cells in Graves' hyperthyroidism and ophthalmopathy. Whole-study results and caveats: Most clonotypes expanded in thyroid above 0.001 were likewise present in blood.

The CDR3 is made up of 15 amino acids. V lost 2 bases, J lost 3 bases, and 2 bases stayed unmatched. Authors of the study amplified TCR beta CDR3 regions from RNA transcripts. A first-round RT-PCR of the TCR CDR3 used the HTBI primer set. In TCRdb, the multiplex PCR reads were re-called with MiXCR into one record per CDR3 protein. Counted here are about 710,000 distinct CDR3 sequences, about a sixth occurring once; the ten biggest clones make up roughly 8%. This clonotype came up many times. The antigen is undetermined. The chain combines TRBV12-3 or TRBV12-4 with TRBJ2-3; 10 bases line up with TRBD2. The source material was blood. This TCR was recovered from a man aged 18 to 35 with Graves' hyperthyroidism. CDR3 amino acids: CASSLTGLATDTQYF. The DNA of the CDR3 is TGTGCCAGCAGTTTAACGGGACTAGCGACAGATACGCAGTATTTT.